This T cell receptor beta chain emerged from a study of CD8+ T cells in alopecia areata. Extracted RNA was reverse transcribed, and the resulting cDNA served as sequencing template. Profiled with immunoSEQ multiplex PCR; TCRdb holds only in-frame clones, not every one. The sample consists of about 140,000 clones, about 60% of them appearing once. CDR3 length: 13 amino acids. Between the trimmed V and J ends, which lost 5 bases and 7 bases, there was a span of 13 bases. Germline lookup yields CDR1 SGHDT and CDR2 YYEEEE. This clone was counted once. Its target is unknown. Study observations and caveats: Sequenced scalp T cells also include alphabeta T cells resident in normal skin.

This chain joins TRBV5-6 and TRBJ1-5, with no clear D. The sample was CD4+ T cells sorted from blood. The receptor was derived from a human donor in good health. As DNA, the CDR3 is TGTGCCAGCAGTCCGCGTGGTGGGCAGCCCCAGCATTTT. Translated: CASSPRGGQPQHF.